This T cell receptor (beta chain) was retrieved from a study of cytotoxic CD8 clonotypes in ibrutinib-treated CLL (dated by TCRdb to the early 2020s). Turning to the overall study: The cohort included roughly 15 treatment-naive and some 10 relapsed/refractory patients; some 18 were IGHV unmutated. Responses were partial in approximately 24 patients and complete in 2; after median roughly 69 months follow-up, 14 stayed in remission and about 12 progressed. Samples at response were collected after a median of about 12 months of treatment, with a range of roughly 6 to 40 months. An average of about 250,000 productive templates and roughly 94,000 productive rearrangements was obtained per sample. Of the 85 to 90 participants in the trial, about 25 had longitudinal samples available. Cryopreserved peripheral blood mononuclear cells were obtained before treatment, at response, and at either sustained remission or disease progression. Every sample from remission and from progressive disease was obtained while the patients were still on ibrutinib. The study at large found these results: Clonality rose at ibrutinib response, remained stable during sustained remission, and dropped back toward baseline at progression. Public clonotypes were rare and either shrank or stayed stable during treatment, and the rise in clonality at ibrutinib response reflected expansion of private clonotypes. Sustained-remission and progressing patients did not have matched sampling times, and lymph node repertoires were not examined. At baseline, clonality was higher than in age-matched healthy donors and showed a strong correlation with circulating CD8+ T-cell counts.

CDR1 and CDR2 (LNHDA, SQIVND) derive from the germline V gene (reference sequence). Including the terminal cysteine and phenylalanine, the CDR3 comprises 17 residues. Only the CDR3 region is kept as DNA, spanning 51 bases read in frame from base 1. At the junction V is shortened by 3 bases and J by 3 bases; bases outside the gene matches: 10. In light of the paper, this sample's time point label describes: progressive disease on ibrutinib. For TCR beta library preparation, approximately 2.2 micrograms of genomic DNA were isolated from cryopreserved PBMCs. High-throughput TCR beta sequencing was performed on longitudinal blood samples from CLL patients receiving ibrutinib monotherapy. The patients were enrolled in a single-center, open-label phase 2 trial of ibrutinib monotherapy. With respect to this clone: Its antigen has not been determined. Base qualities are not at hand, and no much larger clone is one base apart.

The goal of deep resolution MiSeq sequencing was a depth between 1 in 1 million and 1 in 200,000 T cells, and coverage averaged 10x per clonotype. The immunoSEQ hsTCRB Kit was used to generate the TCR beta libraries. The study's own analysis went as follows. Data were analyzed with ImmunoSEQ Data Assistant and ImmunoSEQ Analyzer, with V, D and J genes assigned per IMGT definitions. Clonality, which ranges from 0 to 1, was calculated by subtracting the normalized Shannon entropy of productive rearrangement frequencies from one. Public clonotype analysis was restricted to overrepresented clonotypes comprising at least 0.05% of each patient's repertoire. Approximately 12 repertoires from age-matched healthy donors, obtained from immuneACCESS, served as clonality controls. TCRdb took this table from immuneACCESS and kept in-frame rearrangements with V and J called. Such tables lack part of the clones; where checked against another copy, unresolved V genes explain under half of the gap, and the rest is unexplained. D and trimming were read from the DNA, whereas the V and J calls and clone size are those reported in that table. For this sample the table gives about 270,000 clones, of which 65% to 85% were detected only once. Clones ranked in the top ten supply about 5.3% of the sample.

Here the chain combines TRBV19 and TRBJ2-7, and TRBD2 aligns with 11 junction nucleotides. The TCR originated in a human donor with chronic lymphocytic leukemia. The input for sequencing was PBMCs, taken at disease progression, from a patient treated with ibrutinib. The DNA sequence is as follows: TGTGCCAGTAGTATCGCCCCACTAGCGGGAGTACGCTACGAGCAGTACTTC. Its protein is CASSIAPLAGVRYEQYF.